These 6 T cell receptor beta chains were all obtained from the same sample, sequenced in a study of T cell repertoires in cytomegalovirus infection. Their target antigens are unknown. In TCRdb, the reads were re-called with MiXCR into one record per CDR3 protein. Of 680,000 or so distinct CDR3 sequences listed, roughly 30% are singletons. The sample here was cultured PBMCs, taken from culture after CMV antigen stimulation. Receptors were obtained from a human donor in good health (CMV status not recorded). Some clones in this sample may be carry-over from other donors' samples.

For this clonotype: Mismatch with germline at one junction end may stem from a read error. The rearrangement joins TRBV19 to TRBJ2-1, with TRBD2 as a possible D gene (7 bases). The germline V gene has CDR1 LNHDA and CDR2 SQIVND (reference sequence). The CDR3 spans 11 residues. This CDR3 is CARSRGGEQFF. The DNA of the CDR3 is TGTGCCAGAAGTAGGGGGGGAGAGCAGTTCTTC.

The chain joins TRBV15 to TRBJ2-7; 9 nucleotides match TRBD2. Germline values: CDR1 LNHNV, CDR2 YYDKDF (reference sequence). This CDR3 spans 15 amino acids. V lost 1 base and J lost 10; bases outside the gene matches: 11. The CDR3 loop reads CATSRVKAGGPEQYF. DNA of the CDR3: TGTGCCACCAGCAGAGTTAAGGCGGGAGGGCCGGAACAGTACTTC. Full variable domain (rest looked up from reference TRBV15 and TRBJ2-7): DAMVIQNPRYQVTQFGKPVTLSCSQTLNHNVMYWYQQKSSQAPKLLFHYYDKDFNNEADTPDNFQSRRPNTSFCFLDIRSPGLGDTAMYLCATSRVKAGGPEQYFGPGTRLTVT.

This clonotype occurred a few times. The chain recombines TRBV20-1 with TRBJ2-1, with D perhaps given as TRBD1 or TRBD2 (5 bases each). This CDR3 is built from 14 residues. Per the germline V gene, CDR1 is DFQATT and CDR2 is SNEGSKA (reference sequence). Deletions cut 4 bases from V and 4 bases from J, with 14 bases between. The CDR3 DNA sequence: TGCAGTGCTAACCCCCGGGACCAGTACAATGAGCAGTTCTTC. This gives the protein CSANPRDQYNEQFF.

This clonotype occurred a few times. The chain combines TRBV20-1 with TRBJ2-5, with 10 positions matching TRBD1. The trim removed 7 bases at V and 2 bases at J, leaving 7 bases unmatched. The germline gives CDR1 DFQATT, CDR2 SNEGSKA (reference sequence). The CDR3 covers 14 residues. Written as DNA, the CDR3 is TGCAGTGGGGACAGGGGTTATGGTCAAGAGACCCAGTACTTC. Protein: CSGDRGYGQETQYF.

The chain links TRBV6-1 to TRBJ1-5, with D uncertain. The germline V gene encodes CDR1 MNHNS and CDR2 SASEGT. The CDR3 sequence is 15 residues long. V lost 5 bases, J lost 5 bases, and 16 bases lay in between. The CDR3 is CASSPEAESYQPQHF. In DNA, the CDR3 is TGTGCCAGCAGTCCAGAGGCCGAGAGTTATCAGCCCCAGCATTTT.

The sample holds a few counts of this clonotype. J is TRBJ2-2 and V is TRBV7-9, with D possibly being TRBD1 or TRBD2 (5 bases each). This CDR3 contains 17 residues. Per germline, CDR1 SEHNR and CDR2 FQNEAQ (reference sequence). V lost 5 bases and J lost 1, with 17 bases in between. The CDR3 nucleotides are TGTGCCAGCAGCCCCACAACCGGGACCGAGAACACCGGGGAGCTGTTTTTT. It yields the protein CASSPTTGTENTGELFF. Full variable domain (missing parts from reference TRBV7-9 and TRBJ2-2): DTGVSQNPRHKITKRGQNVTFRCDPISEHNRLYWYRQTLGQGPEFLTYFQNEAQLEKSRLLSDRFSAERPKGSFSTLEIQRTEQGDSAMYLCASSPTTGTENTGELFFGEGSRLTVL.